A single sample is the source of the 32 T cell receptor beta chains below, sequenced in a study of T cell clonotyping in hematopoietic cell transplantation. Stated time point: recipient sample about 28 days before transplant, after cytoreduction. This table comes from immunoSEQ multiplex PCR, and its TCRdb copy is limited to in-frame clones, with some not included. The data hold under 45,000 clones, with around 95% observed a single time. The sample was peripheral blood mononuclear cells, taken before stem cell transplant. The receptors were sampled from a man aged 35 to 55 with chronic myeloid leukemia. Some clones in this sample may be carry-over from other donors' samples.

This clone was seen only a few times. V and J are TRBV5-1 and TRBJ2-2, with D possibly matching TRBD1 (6 bases). Trimming cost V 4 bases and J 5 bases, with 18 bases left between them. The CDR3 is 16 residues long. CDR1 is SGHRS, CDR2 YFSETQ, per germline. DNA for the CDR3: TGCGCCAGCAGCCTAAAAGACAGGACAGAAACCGGGGAGCTGTTTTTT. Its protein is CASSLKDRTETGELFF.

This chain joins TRBV11-2 and TRBJ1-1; D possibly corresponds to TRBD1 (5 bases). Deletions cut 5 bases from V and 0 bases from J, with 7 bases between. This CDR3 is 13 amino acids long. Germline CDR1 is SGHAT and CDR2 is FQNNGV. This chain's CDR3 is CASSRDLNTEAFF. In DNA, the CDR3 is TGTGCCAGCAGCCGGGACCTGAACACTGAAGCTTTCTTT.

CDR3 region: CASSHTGGASPLHF. The CDR3 DNA reads as TGTGCCAGCAGCCATACAGGGGGAGCGTCACCCCTCCACTTT. This chain joins TRBV7-8 and TRBJ1-6; 8 bases align to TRBD1. This CDR3 contains 14 residues. The V and J ends lost 5 bases and 10 bases, in that order; junction bases with no gene match: 7. Germline CDR1 is SGHVS and CDR2 is FQNEAQ.

This rearrangement joins TRBV2 to TRBJ1-1; D is ambiguous. V lost 4 bases and J lost 11, with 8 bases in between. Germline CDR1 is SNHLY and CDR2 is FYNNEI. CDR3 length: 10 amino acids. The CDR3 sequence is CASSVMAAFF. The CDR3 DNA sequence: TGTGCCAGCAGTGTGATGGCCGCTTTCTTT.

This sequence joins TRBV5-1 and TRBJ2-2; no definite D call. This CDR3 has 15 residues. Trimming stripped 4 bases from V and 0 bases from J, with 10 bases between. From germline, CDR1 is SGHRS and CDR2 YFSETQ. DNA of the CDR3: TGCGCCAGCAGCCCAGACGGACCGAACACCGGGGAGCTGTTTTTT. Translation: CASSPDGPNTGELFF. Full variable domain (remainder filled in from reference TRBV5-1 and TRBJ2-2): KAGVTQTPRYLIKTRGQQVTLSCSPISGHRSVSWYQQTPGQGLQFLFEYFSETQRNKGNFPGRFSGRQFSNSRSEMNVSTLELGDSALYLCASSPDGPNTGELFFGEGSRLTVL.

The V gene is TRBV10-3, the J gene TRBJ2-7, with TRBD1 matching 9 bases. The CDR3 is 14 amino acids. V was clipped by 6 bases and J by 4 bases; unmatched bases: 7. CDR1 is ENHRY, CDR2 SYGVKD, per germline. The CDR3 nucleotides read TGTGCCATCAGGAGCCGGGACAGGGAATACGAGCAGTACTTC. This codes for CAIRSRDREYEQYF.

The chain combines TRBV28 with TRBJ1-2; 7 bases line up with TRBD1. V gave up 6 bases and J gave up 1 base; unmatched junction bases: 5. This CDR3 has 14 residues. The germline gives CDR1 MDHEN, CDR2 SYDVKM. CDR3 sequence: CASRRDSVNYGYTF. CDR3 in DNA: TGTGCCAGCAGGCGGGACAGCGTTAACTATGGCTACACCTTC.

The rearrangement links TRBV19 to TRBJ2-5, with 8 bases that match TRBD1. Germline values: CDR1 LNHDA, CDR2 SQIVND (reference sequence). V lost 4 bases to trimming and J lost 5 bases; unmatched junction nucleotides: 6. The CDR3 length is 14 residues. CDR3 sequence: CASSTPGGDETQYF. CDR3 nucleotide sequence: TGTGCCAGTAGTACTCCAGGGGGCGACGAGACCCAGTACTTC.

This rearrangement joins TRBV29-1 to TRBJ2-6; 7 positions match TRBD1. The CDR3 has 16 residues. J was trimmed by 0 bases and V by 1 base; bases with no gene match: 3. Germline CDR1 is SQVTM and CDR2 is ANQGSEA. As DNA, the CDR3 is TGCAGCGTTGAAGGGACAGGCTCCTCTGGGGCCAACGTCCTGACTTTC. Protein: CSVEGTGSSGANVLTF.

This chain connects TRBV19 to TRBJ1-3; 8 positions match TRBD1. The germline CDR1 and CDR2 sequences are LNHDA and SQIVND (reference sequence). The CDR3 has 15 residues. V gave up 6 bases and J gave up 0 bases; unmatched junction bases: 4. CDR3 in amino acids: CASSLTGDSGNTIYF. CDR3 DNA sequence: TGTGCCAGTAGCTTGACAGGGGACTCTGGAAACACCATATATTTT.

V and J are TRBV19 and TRBJ1-1; the D is unclear. The CDR3 runs to 15 residues. Looked up from germline, CDR1 is LNHDA and CDR2 is SQIVND (reference sequence). Trimming removed 0 bases at V and 10 bases at J, with 18 bases between. The CDR3 loop reads CASSIDKERVTGAFF. CDR3 in DNA: TGTGCCAGTAGTATAGATAAGGAAAGGGTCACGGGAGCTTTCTTT. The whole variable domain, remainder taken from reference TRBV19 and TRBJ1-1, is DGGITQSPKYLFRKEGQNVTLSCEQNLNHDAMYWYRQDPGQGLRLIYYSQIVNDFQKGDIAEGYSVSREKKESFPLTVTSAQKNPTAFYLCASSIDKERVTGAFFGQGTRLTVV.

The V call is TRBV7-3, the J call TRBJ1-1; D is ambiguous. There are 13 residues in the CDR3. V lost 5 bases to trimming and J lost 1 base, with 8 bases between them. Per germline, CDR1 SGHTA and CDR2 FQGTGA. The DNA of the CDR3 is TGTGCCAGCAGCCCGGGCCCGAACACTGAAGCTTTCTTT. This encodes CASSPGPNTEAFF.

The chain carries TRBV19 and TRBJ2-5; D unresolved. CDR3 size: 14 residues. V was clipped by 4 bases and J by 5 bases, with 14 bases between them. CDR1 and CDR2 (germline): LNHDA, SQIVND (reference sequence). The CDR3 sequence is CASSRFTWDETQYF. CDR3 nucleotides: TGTGCCAGTAGTAGGTTCACGTGGGATGAGACCCAGTACTTC.

This sequence joins TRBV9 and TRBJ1-2, with a tentative D call TRBD1 (6 bases). Looked up from germline, CDR1 is SGDLS and CDR2 is YYNGEE. The CDR3 runs 14 residues. V dropped 4 bases and J dropped 2 bases, with 12 bases sitting between them. The chain's CDR3 is CASSPGAANYGYTF. CDR3 bases: TGTGCCAGCAGCCCGGGGGCAGCAAACTATGGCTACACCTTC. The full variable domain, completed using reference TRBV9 and TRBJ1-2, is DSGVTQTPKHLITATGQRVTLRCSPRSGDLSVYWYQQSLDQGLQFLIQYYNGEERAKGNILERFSAQQFPDLHSELNLSSLELGDSALYFCASSPGAANYGYTFGSGTRLTVV.

The J gene is TRBJ1-5, the V gene TRBV6-6; D gene uncertain. Looked up from germline, CDR1 is MNHNY and CDR2 is SVGAGI (reference sequence). The CDR3 extends over 13 amino acids. Trimming took off 4 bases at V and 5 bases at J, with 9 bases between the two ends. The CDR3 sequence: CASSWDGDQPQHF. The CDR3 DNA reads as TGTGCCAGCAGTTGGGATGGAGATCAGCCCCAGCATTTT.

The chain uses TRBV9 and TRBJ2-1; possibly TRBD1 or TRBD2 for D (5 bases each). V was trimmed by 4 bases and J by 2 bases, leaving 13 bases between them. Germline loops: CDR1 SGDLS, CDR2 YYNGEE. The CDR3 is 15 amino acids. CDR3 nucleotide sequence: TGTGCCAGCAGCCCCGAGCTGGGGGCCTACAATGAGCAGTTCTTC. Its protein product is CASSPELGAYNEQFF.

The J gene is TRBJ2-2, the V gene TRBV19; TRBD1 is a possible D gene (6 bases). Germline V gene lookup returns CDR1 LNHDA and CDR2 SQIVND (reference sequence). The CDR3 sequence is 14 residues long. V was trimmed by 10 bases and J by 3 bases, leaving 15 bases between them. The CDR3 is CATMEQGDTGELFF. In DNA form, the CDR3 reads TGTGCCACCATGGAACAGGGTGACACCGGGGAGCTGTTTTTT.

Points on this clone: The junction does not match germline at one end; this may be a read error. V and J are TRBV20-1 and TRBJ1-2; possible D gene TRBD1, 5 bases. Per germline, CDR1 DFQATT and CDR2 SNEGSKA (reference sequence). This CDR3 is built from 10 residues. CDR3 loop: CSARDFGGSF. The DNA of the CDR3 is TGCAGTGCTAGAGATTTCGGGGGGTCCTTC.

The chain carries TRBV5-6 and TRBJ2-5, with D possibly being TRBD1 or TRBD2 (5 bases each). In germline, CDR1 is SGHDT, CDR2 YYEEEE. Trimming removed 1 base from V and 3 bases from J, with 13 bases in between. The CDR3 sequence is 15 residues long. The CDR3 nucleotides read TGTGCCAGCAGCTTGAAAGGGACGGATAAAGAGACCCAGTACTTC. It is translated as CASSLKGTDKETQYF.

This chain uses TRBV28 with TRBJ1-2, with D hard to call. The CDR3 extends over 13 amino acids. Germline V gives CDR1 MDHEN, CDR2 SYDVKM. The V gene lost 5 bases and the J gene lost 8 bases, with 15 bases spanning the gap. CDR3 amino acids: CASSPPGARGYTF. The CDR3 region has the DNA TGTGCCAGCAGTCCCCCGGGTGCGCGGGGCTACACCTTC.

The chain recombines TRBV19 with TRBJ1-2; TRBD1 matches at 9 bases. V shed 0 bases, J shed 7 bases, and the junction held 9 bases outside the gene matches. The CDR3 consists of 16 residues. From germline, CDR1 is LNHDA and CDR2 SQIVND (reference sequence). The chain's CDR3 is CASSIDRNRGRRGYTF. Here the CDR3 DNA reads TGTGCCAGTAGTATAGACCGGAACAGGGGGCGCCGTGGCTACACCTTC.

The chain is built from TRBV6-5 and TRBJ1-5, with 9 positions matching TRBD1. The trim removed 6 bases at V and 5 bases at J, leaving 8 bases unmatched. This CDR3 region has 15 residues. Germline CDR1 reads MNHEY; CDR2 reads SVGAGI. CDR3: CASSLTGGGHQPQHF. The CDR3 bases are TGTGCCAGCAGCCTTACAGGGGGCGGCCATCAGCCCCAGCATTTT.

This sequence joins TRBV6-6 and TRBJ1-6; 9 bases are a match to TRBD1. Germline V CDR1 and CDR2: MNHNY, SVGAGI (reference sequence). V trimming: 5 bases; J trimming: 7 bases; junction bases outside the gene matches: 9. The CDR3 is 16 amino acids. Here the CDR3 reads CASSAPTGTGNSPLHF. The DNA for the CDR3 is TGTGCCAGCAGTGCCCCAACCGGGACAGGGAATTCACCCCTCCACTTT.

The V call is TRBV6-1, the J call TRBJ1-5; TRBD1 aligns across 7 bases. Trimming took 3 bases from V and 11 from J; bases not matched to a gene: 10. Germline V gives CDR1 MNHNS, CDR2 SASEGT. The CDR3 is 14 residues long. The CDR3 region is CASSELGGGEAQHF. The CDR3 nucleotides are TGTGCCAGCAGTGAGCTAGGGGGCGGGGAGGCCCAGCATTTT.

Worth noting for this clone: A junction end diverges from the germline sequence, so it may reflect a read error. This chain uses TRBV4-3 with TRBJ2-2; D remains unclear. Germline V gene data show CDR1 as LGHNA and CDR2 as YSLEER. The CDR3 covers 16 residues. The CDR3 sequence is CASSQDGPRNSGELFF. The DNA for the CDR3 is TGCGCCAGCAGCCAAGATGGCCCCAGGAACTCCGGGGAGCTGTTTTTT.

The chain combines TRBV7-2 with TRBJ2-3, with 10 positions matching TRBD2. The CDR3 loop spans 15 amino acids. Germline CDR1 is SGHTA and CDR2 is FQGNSA. The V gene end was trimmed by 4 bases and the J gene end by 4 bases; junction bases not matched to a gene: 5. CDR3 sequence (DNA): TGTGCCAGCAGCTCCCTAGCGGGGGATTCAGATACGCAGTATTTT. Amino acids: CASSSLAGDSDTQYF.

The gene calls are TRBV20-1 and TRBJ1-5; the D gene is possibly TRBD1 (5 bases). Trimming shortened V by 8 bases and J by 1 base, and 6 bases separated the two germline ends. This CDR3 region has 11 residues. Per germline, CDR1 DFQATT and CDR2 SNEGSKA (reference sequence). CDR3 residues: CSSGSNQPQHF. Here the CDR3 DNA reads TGCAGTTCAGGGAGCAATCAGCCCCAGCATTTT.

The chain recombines TRBV28 with TRBJ2-7, with D unresolved. Germline CDR1 reads MDHEN; CDR2 reads SYDVKM. The CDR3 spans 13 residues. Trimming took 4 bases from V and 3 from J, leaving 10 bases between them. CDR3 in DNA: TGTGCCAGCAGTTCCCCGGACCGCTACGAGCAGTACTTC. Translating gives CASSSPDRYEQYF.

The V gene is TRBV6-5, the J gene TRBJ2-7; 7 bases are a match to TRBD1. Trimming cost V 4 bases and J 2 bases; bases outside gene matches: 8. Germline assignment: CDR1 MNHEY and CDR2 SVGAGI. The CDR3 is 15 amino acids. The CDR3 nucleotides read TGTGCCAGCAGTTTCACAGGGGATCCGGCCTACGAGCAGTACTTC. It translates to CASSFTGDPAYEQYF.

The chain combines TRBV29-1 with TRBJ2-3; D is unclear. CDR1 and CDR2 from the germline V gene are SQVTM and ANQGSEA. V was cut by 0 bases and J by 6 bases, with 7 bases left in between. This CDR3 has 12 amino acids. The chain's CDR3 is CSVEDAGDTQYF. CDR3 DNA sequence: TGCAGCGTTGAAGACGCCGGCGATACGCAGTATTTT.

The chain recombines TRBV7-7 with TRBJ2-1; TRBD1 matches at 10 bases. Trimming took 5 bases from V and 7 from J; bases not matched to a gene: 8. CDR1 and CDR2 (germline): SSHAT, FNYEAQ (reference sequence). This CDR3 is built from 15 residues. Here the CDR3 reads CASSPGTGVQNEQFF. Written as DNA, the CDR3 is TGTGCCAGCAGCCCGGGGACAGGGGTCCAGAATGAGCAGTTCTTC.

The chain recombines TRBV7-9 with TRBJ2-2; D not certain. CDR1 and CDR2 from the germline V gene are SEHNR and FQNEAQ (reference sequence). The ends were cut back, 5 bases at V and 4 bases at J, with 11 bases in the middle. The CDR3 contains 14 residues. CDR3 region: CASSPTTATGELFF. The CDR3 DNA reads as TGTGCCAGCAGCCCGACCACAGCCACCGGGGAGCTGTTTTTT.